This TCR beta chain derives from a study of blood T cell repertoires in COVID-19. Assay used: immunoSEQ multiplex PCR; TCRdb lists only in-frame clones, some missing. Of about 180,000 clones in the sample, more than 75% were seen once. Germline assignment: CDR1 SGHTA and CDR2 FQGTGA. Trimming left V 2 bases short and J 1 base short, with 12 bases between. This CDR3 is built from 16 residues. The sequencing input was peripheral blood. The clonotype was recovered from a person between 65 and 80 years old with COVID-19, enrolled during active disease. The chain uses TRBV7-3 and TRBJ2-1; no clear D gene. The CDR3 nucleotides read TGTGCCAGCAGCTTATTCGCAGGAAAATCCTACAATGAGCAGTTCTTC. Translating it yields CASSLFAGKSYNEQFF.